The 20 T cell receptor beta chains below come from one sample, sequenced in a study of T-cell reconstitution after alpha-beta-depleted transplantation in children (dated by TCRdb to 2016 to 2017). The treatment or condition label, as the study defines it: allogeneic hematopoietic cell transplantation with graft depleted of TCRalphabeta T cells and CD19 B cells. Libraries were constructed by PCR. The instrument given in TCRdb is Illumina HiSeq 2500. TCR library preparation used molecular barcoding, with unique molecular identifiers applied to normalize quantification of the TCRbeta repertoire. Clones were called with MiXCR by TCRdb after fastp trimmed the public reads at Q25, and only in-frame beta chains were retained. Rows with a matching CDR3 protein are joined into one entry that keeps the most common DNA and genes. Here the sample has 200,000 to 250,000 distinct CDR3 sequences; more than 20% occur a single time. The biggest ten clones account for roughly 5% of the sample.

This specimen was PBMCs, mostly from graft donor cells, taken 360 days after TCRalphabeta/CD19-depleted stem cell transplant. Receptors originate from a female patient aged 2-9 years who had a stem cell transplant for congenital amegakaryocytic thrombocytopenia, so the T cells may come from the graft donor.

This chain connects TRBV7-2 to TRBJ2-1; 14 bases are a match to TRBD2. CDR1 and CDR2 from the germline V gene are SGHTA and FQGNSA. J lost 10 bases, V lost 3 bases, and 5 bases had no gene match. The CDR3 is 15 residues long. The chain's CDR3 is CASSLGLAGVPEQFF. The CDR3 DNA sequence: TGTGCCAGCAGCTTGGGACTAGCGGGAGTTCCCGAGCAGTTCTTC.

This clonotype was seen more than once but under ten times. This chain joins TRBV5-4 and TRBJ2-5, with TRBD2 matching 13 bases. The ends lost 4 bases at V and 4 bases at J; junction bases unmatched: 4. CDR1 is SGHNT and CDR2 is YYREEE in the germline V gene (reference sequence). This CDR3 is 15 amino acids long. CDR3 nucleotides: TGTGCCAGCAGCCCTTGGACTAGCGGGGGAGAGACCCAGTACTTC. Its protein is CASSPWTSGGETQYF.

V is TRBV2 and J is TRBJ2-7, with D possibly being TRBD1 or TRBD2 (5 bases each). Trimming stripped 8 bases from V and 3 bases from J, with 14 bases between. The CDR3 runs 13 residues. Germline CDR1 reads SNHLY; CDR2 reads FYNNEI. In nucleotides, the CDR3 is TGTGCCAGCCTGCCGGGGCCAGACTACGAGCAGTACTTC. This gives the protein CASLPGPDYEQYF.

This clonotype was found a few times. The V gene is TRBV3-1, the J gene TRBJ1-3, with D hard to call. Trimming removed 8 bases at V and 1 base at J, with 9 bases between. The V gene's germline CDR1 is LGHDT and CDR2 YNNKEL (reference sequence). The CDR3 extends over 13 amino acids. The CDR3: CASCWASGNTIYF. The CDR3 coding sequence is TGTGCCAGCTGTTGGGCATCTGGAAACACCATATATTTT. Using reference TRBV3-1 and TRBJ1-3 for the parts outside the CDR3, the full variable domain is DTAVSQTPKYLVTQMGNDKSIKCEQNLGHDTMYWYKQDSKKFLKIMFSYNNKELIINETVPNRFSPKSPDKAHLNLHINSLELGDSAVYFCASCWASGNTIYFGEGSWLTVV.

The chain combines TRBV7-8 with TRBJ2-1, with TRBD2 as a possible D gene (6 bases). Germline V gene lookup returns CDR1 SGHVS and CDR2 FQNEAQ. The CDR3 is 16 residues long. Between the trimmed V and J ends, which lost 5 bases and 0 bases, there was a span of 14 bases. The CDR3 DNA is TGTGCCAGCAGCCAAACACGGGGGAGCTCCTACAATGAGCAGTTCTTC. Residues: CASSQTRGSSYNEQFF. The variable domain in full, with the rest retrieved from reference TRBV7-8 and TRBJ2-1, is GAGVSQSPRYKVAKRGQDVALRCDPISGHVSLFWYQQALGQGPEFLTYFQNEAQLDKSGLPSDRFFAERPEGSVSTLKIQRTQQEDSAVYLCASSQTRGSSYNEQFFGPGTRLTVL.

There are many counts of this clonotype. This chain uses TRBV28 with TRBJ2-3; D is uncertain. The V and J ends lost 3 bases and 1 base respectively, with 8 bases between them. Germline V gene data show CDR1 as MDHEN and CDR2 as SYDVKM. The CDR3 totals 14 residues. CDR3: CASSFTPGTDTQYF. CDR3 nucleotide sequence: TGTGCCAGCAGTTTTACCCCGGGCACAGATACGCAGTATTTT.

This chain connects TRBV7-8 to TRBJ2-3; 8 bases match TRBD2. Per the germline V gene, CDR1 is SGHVS and CDR2 is FQNEAQ. The CDR3 extends over 17 amino acids. V lost 1 base to trimming and J lost 3 bases; unmatched junction nucleotides: 9. CDR3 in DNA: TGTGCCAGCAGCTTAGGGTGGCGGGGGGTCTATACAGATACGCAGTATTTT. Translation gives CASSLGWRGVYTDTQYF.

A few counts support this clonotype. V and J are TRBV28 and TRBJ2-7, with a possible D match to TRBD1 (5 bases). V shed 3 bases and J shed 2 bases, with 11 bases lying between them. From germline, CDR1 is MDHEN and CDR2 SYDVKM. The CDR3 is 14 residues long. CDR3 protein: CASSFDSYAYEQYF. The CDR3 DNA reads TGTGCCAGCAGTTTTGACAGCTATGCCTACGAGCAGTACTTC.

J is TRBJ2-1 and V is TRBV5-1; 11 bases are shared with TRBD2. V lost 0 bases to trimming and J lost 10 bases; unmatched junction nucleotides: 6. CDR1 and CDR2 from the germline V gene are SGHRS and YFSETQ. The CDR3 consists of 15 residues. This CDR3 is CASSLEPTSGVEQFF. CDR3 bases: TGCGCCAGCAGCTTGGAGCCGACTAGCGGGGTCGAGCAGTTCTTC.

There are a few counts of this clonotype. The chain carries TRBV5-1 and TRBJ1-1; D is ambiguous. The CDR3 extends over 13 amino acids. With 4 bases removed from V and 8 bases from J, the gap between germline ends came to 15 bases. Germline V CDR1 and CDR2: SGHRS, YFSETQ. CDR3 bases: TGCGCCAGCAGCCAAAATCCGACATTGGAAGCTTTCTTT. As protein: CASSQNPTLEAFF. Supplemented by reference TRBV5-1 and TRBJ1-1, the full variable domain reads KAGVTQTPRYLIKTRGQQVTLSCSPISGHRSVSWYQQTPGQGLQFLFEYFSETQRNKGNFPGRFSGRQFSNSRSEMNVSTLELGDSALYLCASSQNPTLEAFFGQGTRLTVV.

CDR3 DNA sequence: TGTGCCAGCAGCTTTTGGGAGGAAGAGACCCAGTACTTC. Translated: CASSFWEEETQYF. This chain links TRBV7-9 with TRBJ2-5; D is perhaps TRBD2 (6 bases). The germline V gene has CDR1 SEHNR and CDR2 FQNEAQ (reference sequence). This CDR3 is 13 amino acids long. Trimming took off 3 bases at V and 3 bases at J, with 8 bases between the two ends. The full variable domain, completed using reference TRBV7-9 and TRBJ2-5, is DTGVSQNPRHKITKRGQNVTFRCDPISEHNRLYWYRQTLGQGPEFLTYFQNEAQLEKSRLLSDRFSAERPKGSFSTLEIQRTEQGDSAMYLCASSFWEEETQYFGPGTRLLVL.

J is TRBJ2-2 and V is TRBV6-2 or TRBV6-3; D may be TRBD2 (5 bases). Germline assignment: CDR1 MNHEY and CDR2 SVGEGT. The CDR3 has 17 amino acids. V lost 0 bases and J 6 bases, leaving 17 bases between the germline ends. The CDR3 is CASSYSTGPPRAGELFF. In DNA, the CDR3 is TGTGCCAGCAGTTACTCGACGGGTCCTCCGAGGGCCGGGGAGCTGTTTTTT.

J is TRBJ2-7 and V is TRBV5-1; 8 bases map to TRBD1. CDR3 length: 14 amino acids. The V gene end was trimmed by 4 bases and the J gene end by 3 bases; junction bases not matched to a gene: 6. Germline loops: CDR1 SGHRS, CDR2 YFSETQ. The CDR3 protein is CASSIGQGFYEQYF. The CDR3 DNA follows: TGCGCCAGCAGCATAGGACAGGGTTTCTACGAGCAGTACTTC.

This clonotype was counted at least ten times. The chain joins TRBV19 to TRBJ2-2, with TRBD1 matching 8 bases. Germline assignment: CDR1 LNHDA and CDR2 SQIVND (reference sequence). The CDR3 loop spans 17 amino acids. The V and J ends lost 3 bases and 5 bases, in that order; junction bases with no gene match: 11. In nucleotides, the CDR3 is TGTGCCAGTAGTATCGGCGTCCAGGGGGCGGGAACCGGGGAGCTGTTTTTT. It is translated as CASSIGVQGAGTGELFF.

This clonotype was counted a few times. V and J are TRBV19 and TRBJ1-1, with TRBD1 matching over 7 bases. This CDR3 is built from 15 residues. Germline CDR1 and CDR2: LNHDA and SQIVND (reference sequence). Trimming cost V 3 bases and J 1 base; bases outside gene matches: 5. The CDR3 sequence: CASSIFTGANTEAFF. CDR3 DNA: TGTGCCAGTAGTATTTTTACAGGGGCGAACACTGAAGCTTTCTTT.

This rearrangement joins TRBV4-3 to TRBJ2-7, with 8 bases lining up with TRBD2. This CDR3 is built from 16 residues. V lost 0 bases and J lost 3; bases outside the gene matches: 7. CDR1 is LGHNA and CDR2 is YSLEER in the germline V gene. The CDR3 coding sequence is TGCGCCAGCAGCCAAGATGCGGGAGGCCTGCTCTACGAGCAGTACTTC. Translation gives CASSQDAGGLLYEQYF.

The V call is TRBV3-1, the J call TRBJ2-7, with a tentative D call TRBD2 (5 bases). The CDR3 is 14 residues long. V was shortened by 5 bases and J by 0 bases, with 11 bases between the two germline ends. CDR1 is LGHDT, CDR2 YNNKEL, per germline (reference sequence). CDR3 region: CASSARRNSYEQYF. The CDR3 DNA sequence: TGTGCCAGCAGCGCAAGGAGGAACTCCTACGAGCAGTACTTC.

The V gene is TRBV5-1, the J gene TRBJ2-1; TRBD2 matches 11 bases. The J segment lost 9 bases and the V segment lost 3 bases, leaving 11 bases of the junction unmatched. This CDR3 has 16 residues. Germline V gives CDR1 SGHRS, CDR2 YFSETQ. CDR3 sequence (DNA): TGCGCCAGCAGCTCAACCGGGACTAGCGGTATTCCTGAGCAGTTCTTC. Its protein is CASSSTGTSGIPEQFF.

The table lists this clonotype with a few counts. The gene calls are TRBV7-8 and TRBJ2-7, with 7 bases that match TRBD1. Unmatched junction bases numbered 4, after V lost 5 bases and J lost 0 bases. Germline V gives CDR1 SGHVS, CDR2 FQNEAQ. The CDR3 covers 14 residues. This chain's CDR3 is CASSEDRSSYEQYF. In nucleotides, the CDR3 is TGTGCCAGCAGCGAGGACAGGAGCTCCTACGAGCAGTACTTC.

This sequence joins TRBV14 and TRBJ2-2; D not resolved. Trimming removed 4 bases at V and 3 bases at J, with 6 bases between. Germline V gene lookup returns CDR1 SGHDN and CDR2 FVKESK. This CDR3 comprises 13 residues. CDR3 coding DNA: TGTGCCAGCAGCCTTCAGTACACCGGGGAGCTGTTTTTT. Protein product: CASSLQYTGELFF.